These 3 T cell receptor beta chains share one sample of origin, sequenced in a study of cytomegalovirus exposure and HLA in healthy donors. With 60 Vbeta and 13 Jbeta primers, the PCR was carried out. Clones were read by immunoSEQ multiplex PCR, and TCRdb kept only the in-frame ones, dropping some. This table has almost 200,000 clones, around 80% appearing once. Sequenced: PBMCs. The receptors derive from a woman under 40 in good health and CMV-seropositive.

The rearrangement uses TRBV4-3 and TRBJ1-2, with 9 positions matching TRBD1. The CDR3 has 16 residues. Germline V gene lookup returns CDR1 LGHNA and CDR2 YSLEER. V lost 1 base to trimming and J lost 1 base; unmatched junction nucleotides: 4. The CDR3 bases are TGCGCCAGCAGCCAAGGCTGGACAGGGGATAACTATGGCTACACCTTC. Its translation: CASSQGWTGDNYGYTF.

The rearrangement links TRBV9 to TRBJ2-5, with a weak D call TRBD1 (5 bases). The end of the DNA aligns better with TRBJ2-7, so the J call may be wrong. The CDR3 consists of 14 residues. Germline CDR1 and CDR2: SGDLS and YYNGEE. The CDR3 reads CASSVRQNSYEQYF. In DNA, the CDR3 is TGTGCCAGCAGCGTACGACAGAACTCCTACGAGCAGTACTTC.

The chain combines TRBV5-1 with TRBJ1-4; D unclear. With 0 bases removed from V and 7 bases from J, the gap between germline ends came to 13 bases. Germline V gene data show CDR1 as SGHRS and CDR2 as YFSETQ. CDR3 size: 15 residues. CDR3 sequence reads: CASSLAVGPGEKLFF. The CDR3 DNA follows: TGCGCCAGCAGCTTGGCCGTGGGTCCAGGTGAAAAACTGTTTTTT. The full variable domain, with the rest looked up from reference TRBV5-1 and TRBJ1-4, is KAGVTQTPRYLIKTRGQQVTLSCSPISGHRSVSWYQQTPGQGLQFLFEYFSETQRNKGNFPGRFSGRQFSNSRSEMNVSTLELGDSALYLCASSLAVGPGEKLFFGSGTQLSVL.